The TCR beta chain under discussion was sequenced for a study of cytomegalovirus exposure and HLA in healthy donors. V lost 2 bases to trimming and J lost 1 base, with 3 bases between them. CDR3 length: 13 amino acids. CDR1 is MNHNY and CDR2 is SVGAGI in the germline V gene (reference sequence). As for this clone: The antigen is not known.

Study-level results: 87-base-pair reads could not separate some V segments, including TRBV6-2 and TRBV6-3. The study designated fewer than 200 TCR beta chains cytomegalovirus-associated.

Researchers ran the PCR with 60 Vbeta and 13 Jbeta primers. Repertoires were generated with immunoSEQ multiplex PCR, while TCRdb's copy carries only in-frame clones and drops some. In the table there are about 190,000 clones, more than 65% of which are singletons. Sequences were obtained from PBMCs. This rearrangement joins TRBV6-6 to TRBJ2-1; D not resolved. The clonotype comes from a woman aged 25 to 39 in good health and CMV-seropositive. CDR3 residues: CASSYESYNEQFF. The CDR3 DNA sequence: TGTGCCAGCAGTTACGAGTCCTACAATGAGCAGTTCTTC.